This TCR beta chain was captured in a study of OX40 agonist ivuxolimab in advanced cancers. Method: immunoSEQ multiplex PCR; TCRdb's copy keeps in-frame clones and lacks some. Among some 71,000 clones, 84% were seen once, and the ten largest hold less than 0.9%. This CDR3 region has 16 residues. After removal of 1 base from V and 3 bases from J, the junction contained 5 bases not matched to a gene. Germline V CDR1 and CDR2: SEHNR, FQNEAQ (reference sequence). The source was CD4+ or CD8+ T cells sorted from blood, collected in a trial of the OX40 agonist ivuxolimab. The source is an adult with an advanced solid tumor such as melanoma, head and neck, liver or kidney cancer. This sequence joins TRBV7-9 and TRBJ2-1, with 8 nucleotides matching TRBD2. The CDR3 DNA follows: TGTGCCAGCAGCTTAGTAACGGGGGGGAGCTACAATGAGCAGTTCTTC. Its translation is CASSLVTGGSYNEQFF.